This entry concerns a single T cell receptor beta chain. Its antigen is not identified. The table came from immunoSEQ multiplex PCR; TCRdb's copy has only in-frame clones and leaves some out. The sample shows approximately 160,000 clones, 90% of them seen only once. The CDR3 runs to 18 residues. V shed 3 bases, J shed 6 bases, and the junction held 19 bases outside the gene matches. Germline V gene lookup returns CDR1 LGHDT and CDR2 YNNKEL (reference sequence). This sample was included in a study of T cell responses to AZD1222 COVID-19 vaccine. Broader study findings: Among those given AZD1222, only 6 or 7 were seropositive at baseline. Nearly half of unique spike-specific TCRs reportedly avoided B.1.351 and B.1.1.7 mutated regions.

The sample here was peripheral blood, taken on day 0 of AZD1222 vaccination. The chain has TRBV3-1 (or the pseudogene TRBV3-2) and TRBJ2-5; 7 bases are a match to TRBD2. The receptor was derived from an adult in good health. The CDR3 region has the DNA TGTGCCAGCAGCCATGTGGCTAGCGGCTCCCTGGAGGAAAAGACCCAGTACTTC. Translation: CASSHVASGSLEEKTQYF.